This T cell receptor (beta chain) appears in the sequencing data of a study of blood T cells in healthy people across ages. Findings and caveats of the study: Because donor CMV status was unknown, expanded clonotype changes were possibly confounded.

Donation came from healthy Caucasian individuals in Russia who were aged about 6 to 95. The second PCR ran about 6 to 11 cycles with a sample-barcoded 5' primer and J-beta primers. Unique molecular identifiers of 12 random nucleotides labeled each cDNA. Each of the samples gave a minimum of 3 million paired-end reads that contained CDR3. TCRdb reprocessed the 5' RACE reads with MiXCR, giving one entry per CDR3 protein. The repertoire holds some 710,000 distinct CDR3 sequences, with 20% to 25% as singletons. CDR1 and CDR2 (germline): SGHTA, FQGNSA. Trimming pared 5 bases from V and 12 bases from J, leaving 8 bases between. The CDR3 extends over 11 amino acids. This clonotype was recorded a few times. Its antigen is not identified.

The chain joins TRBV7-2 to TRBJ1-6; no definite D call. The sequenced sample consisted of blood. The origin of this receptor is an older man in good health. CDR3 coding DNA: TGTGCCAGCAGCCTCTACGGACCCCTCCACTTT. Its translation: CASSLYGPLHF.